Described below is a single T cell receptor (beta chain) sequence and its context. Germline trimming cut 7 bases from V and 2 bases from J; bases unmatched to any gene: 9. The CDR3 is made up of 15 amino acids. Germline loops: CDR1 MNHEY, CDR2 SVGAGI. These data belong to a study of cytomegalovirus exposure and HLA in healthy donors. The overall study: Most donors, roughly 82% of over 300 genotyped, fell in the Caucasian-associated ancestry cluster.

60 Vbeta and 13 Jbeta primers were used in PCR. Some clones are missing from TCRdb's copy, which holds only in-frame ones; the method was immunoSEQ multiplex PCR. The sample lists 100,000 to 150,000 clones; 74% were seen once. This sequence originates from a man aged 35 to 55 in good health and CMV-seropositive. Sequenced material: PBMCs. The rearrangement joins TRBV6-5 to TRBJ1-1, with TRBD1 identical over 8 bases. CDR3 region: CASTSLTGGNTEAFF. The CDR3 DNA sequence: TGTGCCAGCACCTCCCTCACAGGGGGTAACACTGAAGCTTTCTTT.